This TCR beta chain was sequenced in a study of shared clonotypes between healthy human individuals. Measured with immunoSEQ multiplex PCR; TCRdb has only the in-frame clones, and not every one. The table has roughly 500,000 clones, 95% to 96% seen once. Findings and limits, study-wide: Compared with clonotypes that all four donors shared, non-shared clonotypes had lower generation probabilities. Roughly 5% was the fraction of naive CD4 clonotypes found shared across four donors.

In germline, CDR1 is MDHEN, CDR2 SYDVKM. Trimming removed 8 bases from V and 3 bases from J, with 14 bases in between. CDR3 length equals 13 residues. With regard to this clone: Its antigen is still unknown.

The sequence was collected from a woman under 40 in good health. The sample taken for sequencing was naive CD4+ T cells sorted from blood. Documented subset: CD45RA+ positively selected. The V gene is TRBV28, the J gene TRBJ2-7; D remains unclear. CDR3 sequence (DNA): TGTGCCAGCTTCGACTCGACCAGCTACGAGCAGTACTTC. This translates into CASFDSTSYEQYF.